The source of this T cell receptor beta chain is a study of blood T cell repertoires in COVID-19. Across the whole study: From the United States, Italy and Spain came samples of acute and convalescent COVID-19. T cells, B-cell-depleted T cells, or PBMCs provided the cDNA or gDNA that served as material.

Per the original methods: Estimates of nucleated cell counts were drawn from the amplification of reference gene primers. Here immunoSEQ multiplex PCR was the method, and the copy in TCRdb shows in-frame clones only, minus some. V, J and clone size are those of that table, while D and trimming were read from the DNA. The table has 110,000 or so clones, around four fifths seen once. This clone was detected only a few times. Trimming cost V 6 bases and J 12 bases, with 20 bases left between them. This CDR3 has 13 amino acids. Germline CDR1 SGHVS, CDR2 FQNEAQ. The receptor was isolated from a woman in her sixties or seventies with acute or convalescent COVID-19. The chain is built from TRBV7-8 and TRBJ1-1, with D maybe TRBD1 (6 bases). Sequenced material: peripheral blood. The CDR3 protein is CASRGDKAGKTFF. Here the CDR3 DNA reads TGTGCCAGCAGGGGGGACAAGGCAGGAAAAACTTTCTTT.